This T cell receptor (beta chain) was sequenced during a study of shared clonotypes between healthy human individuals. Assay execution took place at the deep level. Measured with immunoSEQ multiplex PCR; TCRdb has only the in-frame clones, and not every one. Here the sample spans about 600,000 clones, 98% being singletons. Naive CD8 populations comprised CD45RO-negative cells positively selected for CCR7, excluding terminally differentiated effector memory CD45RA+ cells. The CDR3 length is 14 residues. The V end was cut by 6 bases, the J end by 1 base, with 11 bases between. The V gene's germline CDR1 is MDHEN and CDR2 SYDVKM.

Material for sequencing was naive CD8+ T cells sorted from blood. The chain recombines TRBV28 with TRBJ2-3, with D perhaps given as TRBD1 or TRBD2 (5 bases each). The receptor was derived from a man aged 25 to 40 in good health. CDR3 amino acids: CASRGERRTDTQYF. CDR3 DNA: TGTGCCAGCAGGGGGGAACGTCGCACAGATACGCAGTATTTT. The entire variable domain, with the rest obtained from reference TRBV28 and TRBJ2-3, is as follows: DVKVTQSSRYLVKRTGEKVFLECVQDMDHENMFWYRQDPGLGLRLIYFSYDVKMKEKGDIPEGYSVSREKKERFSLILESASTNQTSMYLCASRGERRTDTQYFGPGTRLTVL.